Each of the 32 T cell receptor beta chains below was sequenced from the same sample in a study of cytomegalovirus exposure and HLA in healthy donors. Primers included in the PCR were 60 Vbeta and 13 Jbeta primers. The table came from immunoSEQ multiplex PCR; TCRdb's copy has only in-frame clones and leaves some out. The sample records a few hundred thousand clones, roughly two thirds being singletons. Sequencing input: PBMCs. Receptors were obtained from a female donor in good health and CMV-seronegative.

The rearrangement links TRBV18 to TRBJ2-2; 11 nucleotides agree with TRBD2. The V segment lost 0 bases and the J segment 7 bases; nucleotides outside the gene matches: 4. The CDR3 totals 16 residues. Germline CDR1 is KGHSH and CDR2 is LQKENI. The CDR3 loop is CASSPPLAGGFGELFF. The CDR3 DNA follows: TGTGCCAGCTCACCACCGCTAGCGGGAGGCTTCGGGGAGCTGTTTTTT. Supplemented by reference TRBV18 and TRBJ2-2, the full variable domain reads NAGVMQNPRHLVRRRGQEARLRCSPMKGHSHVYWYRQLPEEGLKFMVYLQKENIIDESGMPKERFSAEFPKEGPSILRIQQVVRGDSAAYFCASSPPLAGGFGELFFGEGSRLTVL.

This chain joins TRBV6-5 and TRBJ2-5; 7 nucleotides agree with TRBD1. The CDR3 runs to 14 residues. Unmatched junction bases numbered 5, after V lost 5 bases and J lost 2 bases. Germline CDR1 is MNHEY and CDR2 is SVGAGI. The CDR3 region has the DNA TGTGCCAGCAGTCCTGGGACAGCACAAGAGACCCAGTACTTC. It encodes CASSPGTAQETQYF.

This clone came up a few times. V gene TRBV19 combines with J gene TRBJ1-2; 7 bases map to TRBD1. The germline gives CDR1 LNHDA, CDR2 SQIVND (reference sequence). The trim removed 2 bases at V and 0 bases at J, leaving 9 bases unmatched. The CDR3 is 17 residues long. CDR3 loop: CASSIRQGMTANYGYTF. The CDR3 DNA follows: TGTGCCAGTAGTATACGACAGGGTATGACGGCTAACTATGGCTACACCTTC.

This clone has a single count. This chain links TRBV27 with TRBJ2-7; D perhaps matches TRBD2 (6 bases). Looked up from germline, CDR1 is MNHEY and CDR2 is SMNVEV (reference sequence). V was trimmed by 0 bases and J by 0 bases, leaving 12 bases between them. CDR3 length: 16 amino acids. The CDR3 DNA sequence: TGTGCCAGCAGTTTATCGCGCGGGAAGTACTCCTACGAGCAGTACTTC. Protein: CASSLSRGKYSYEQYF.

This rearrangement joins TRBV6-5 to TRBJ1-5; 9 bases line up with TRBD1. After removal of 5 bases from V and 4 bases from J, the junction contained 6 bases not matched to a gene. Germline loops: CDR1 MNHEY, CDR2 SVGAGI. The CDR3 covers 15 residues. The CDR3 is CASSGGTGRNQPQHF. In DNA, the CDR3 is TGTGCCAGCAGTGGAGGGACAGGGCGTAATCAGCCCCAGCATTTT.

The chain is built from TRBV5-4 and TRBJ2-3; possibly TRBD2 for D (6 bases). Germline CDR1 and CDR2: SGHNT and YYREEE (reference sequence). The CDR3 contains 19 residues. The V end lost 4 bases, the J end lost 3 bases, and 27 bases lay between the germline ends. Here the CDR3 DNA reads TGTGCCAGCAGCAACGCATATGGGGGGACGGGCCTTGGAACAGATACGCAGTATTTT. Translating it yields CASSNAYGGTGLGTDTQYF.

The chain recombines TRBV5-4 with TRBJ1-2; 7 nucleotides match TRBD1. The V segment lost 0 bases and the J segment 6 bases; nucleotides outside the gene matches: 2. This CDR3 is built from 13 residues. Germline V gene data show CDR1 as SGHNT and CDR2 as YYREEE (reference sequence). The CDR3 region is CASSLETGDGYTF. The CDR3, as DNA: TGTGCCAGCAGCTTGGAAACAGGGGATGGCTACACCTTC.

The chain joins TRBV7-3 to TRBJ2-1; 8 bases fit TRBD2. V trimming: 8 bases; J trimming: 2 bases; junction bases outside the gene matches: 8. CDR3 length: 15 residues. The germline CDR1 and CDR2 sequences are SGHTA and FQGTGA. The CDR3 sequence: CASRPAGLAYNEQFF. Written as DNA, the CDR3 is TGTGCCAGCCGACCCGCGGGACTAGCCTACAATGAGCAGTTCTTC. Using reference TRBV7-3 and TRBJ2-1 for the parts outside the CDR3, the full variable domain is GAGVSQTPSNKVTEKGKYVELRCDPISGHTALYWYRQSLGQGPEFLIYFQGTGAADDSGLPNDRFFAVRPEGSVSTLKIQRTERGDSAVYLCASRPAGLAYNEQFFGPGTRLTVL.

A single count supports this clone. This chain connects TRBV6-5 to TRBJ2-2, with 7 bases matching TRBD1. This CDR3 comprises 14 residues. The V gene end was trimmed by 7 bases and the J gene end by 6 bases; junction bases not matched to a gene: 8. CDR1 and CDR2 from the germline V gene are MNHEY and SVGAGI. For the CDR3, the DNA is TGTGCCAGCAACATCATACAGGGGTCCGGGGAGCTGTTTTTT. Translated: CASNIIQGSGELFF.

This clone was detected only once. The chain joins TRBV5-1 to TRBJ2-1, with a possible D match to TRBD2 (6 bases). This CDR3 is 14 amino acids long. CDR1 SGHRS and CDR2 YFSETQ come from the germline V gene. The V end lost 1 base, the J end lost 8 bases, and 13 bases lay between the germline ends. The CDR3: CASSLLVVADEQFF. The CDR3 DNA sequence: TGCGCCAGCAGCTTGTTGGTGGTAGCGGATGAGCAGTTCTTC.

The CDR3 nucleotides read TGTGCCAGCAGCCTCCCGGTCGGGGTGGAGAACATTCAGTACTTC. Translated, it gives CASSLPVGVENIQYF. V is TRBV7-9 and J is TRBJ2-4, with D possibly being TRBD2 (5 bases). The V end was cut by 5 bases, the J end by 7 bases, with 18 bases between. Germline V gene sequence: CDR1 SEHNR, CDR2 FQNEAQ (reference sequence). The CDR3 totals 15 residues.

This clone was picked up one time. The chain's CDR3 is CASSHGTAGNTIYF. The CDR3 DNA is TGTGCCAGCAGCCACGGGACAGCTGGAAACACCATATATTTT. V usage is TRBV7-9 and J usage is TRBJ1-3, with TRBD1 matching 7 bases. Germline V lookup: CDR1 SEHNR, CDR2 FQNEAQ (reference sequence). V shed 5 bases and J 2 bases; nucleotides not matched to a gene: 3. The CDR3 runs 14 residues.

The chain recombines TRBV2 with TRBJ2-2, with D possibly being TRBD1 (6 bases). V was shortened by 7 bases and J by 1 base, with 13 bases between the two germline ends. CDR1 is SNHLY and CDR2 is FYNNEI in the germline V gene. This CDR3 is built from 15 residues. The CDR3 here is CASTEGVGNTGELFF. The CDR3 DNA follows: TGTGCCAGCACCGAGGGGGTGGGGAACACCGGGGAGCTGTTTTTT.

For the CDR3, the DNA is TGCGCCAGCAGCTTGACGGGGGTGATGACAGATACGCAGTATTTT. It yields the protein CASSLTGVMTDTQYF. The rearrangement links TRBV5-1 to TRBJ2-3; a weak D match, TRBD2 (6 bases). Deletions cut 1 base from V and 3 bases from J, with 12 bases between. The CDR3 consists of 15 residues. In germline, CDR1 is SGHRS, CDR2 YFSETQ.

The V and J genes are TRBV7-9 and TRBJ2-5; TRBD2 agrees at 10 bases. Germline CDR1 and CDR2: SEHNR and FQNEAQ (reference sequence). The J segment lost 9 bases and the V segment lost 5 bases, leaving 15 bases of the junction unmatched. The CDR3 loop spans 16 amino acids. CDR3 bases: TGTGCCAGCAGCCCCTTAGGCCGGACTAGCGGAGTGGCCCAGTACTTC. This translates into CASSPLGRTSGVAQYF.

This clone was observed once. The J gene is TRBJ1-5, the V gene TRBV6-1; TRBD1 is a possible D gene (6 bases). Trimming pared 7 bases from V and 0 bases from J, leaving 13 bases between. Germline-derived CDR1 and CDR2 are MNHNS and SASEGT. The CDR3 is 15 residues long. The CDR3 loop is CASTEQGSSNQPQHF. CDR3 DNA: TGTGCCAGCACCGAACAGGGTAGTAGCAATCAGCCCCAGCATTTT.

The rearrangement uses TRBV6-5 and TRBJ1-5; 8 bases line up with TRBD1. The trim removed 7 bases at V and 9 bases at J, leaving 8 bases unmatched. This CDR3 contains 13 residues. Per the germline V gene, CDR1 is MNHEY and CDR2 is SVGAGI. CDR3 coding DNA: TGTGCCAGCACCCGGGACAGGATGCCGCCCCAGCATTTT. This gives the protein CASTRDRMPPQHF.

The sample holds one count of this clone. The chain combines TRBV5-6 with TRBJ2-7, with 12 bases aligning to TRBD2. Germline CDR1 is SGHDT and CDR2 is YYEEEE. J was trimmed by 6 bases and V by 0 bases; bases with no gene match: 1. The CDR3 totals 14 residues. CDR3 DNA: TGTGCCAGCAGCTTGGGACTAGCGGGAGTCGAGCAGTACTTC. Its translation: CASSLGLAGVEQYF.

The chain joins TRBV7-9 to TRBJ2-1, with TRBD2 matching 10 bases. The V gene end was trimmed by 5 bases and the J gene end by 4 bases; junction bases not matched to a gene: 8. CDR3 size: 16 residues. Germline V lookup: CDR1 SEHNR, CDR2 FQNEAQ (reference sequence). Here the CDR3 reads CASSAITSGNYNEQFF. The CDR3, as DNA: TGTGCCAGCAGCGCCATAACTAGCGGGAATTACAATGAGCAGTTCTTC. The whole variable domain, filled in from reference TRBV7-9 and TRBJ2-1, reads DTGVSQNPRHKITKRGQNVTFRCDPISEHNRLYWYRQTLGQGPEFLTYFQNEAQLEKSRLLSDRFSAERPKGSFSTLEIQRTEQGDSAMYLCASSAITSGNYNEQFFGPGTRLTVL.

The chain employs TRBV9 and TRBJ2-7; 13 nucleotides align to TRBD2. Germline V gives CDR1 SGDLS, CDR2 YYNGEE. This CDR3 region has 16 residues. The ends lost 4 bases at V and 2 bases at J; junction bases unmatched: 6. CDR3 nucleotide sequence: TGTGCCAGCAGCCTCCGGACTAGCGGGAGTCCCTACGAGCAGTACTTC. It codes for CASSLRTSGSPYEQYF. Full variable domain (remainder filled in from reference TRBV9 and TRBJ2-7): DSGVTQTPKHLITATGQRVTLRCSPRSGDLSVYWYQQSLDQGLQFLIQYYNGEERAKGNILERFSAQQFPDLHSELNLSSLELGDSALYFCASSLRTSGSPYEQYFGPGTRLTVT.

This clone occurred once. This chain links TRBV15 with TRBJ2-2; TRBD1 matches at 8 bases. The CDR3 extends over 14 amino acids. Germline assignment: CDR1 LNHNV and CDR2 YYDKDF (reference sequence). Losses at the gene ends were 4 bases for V and 8 bases for J; bases not matched to a gene: 6. This chain's CDR3 is CATSMDRVVGELFF. CDR3 in DNA: TGTGCCACCAGCATGGACAGGGTTGTTGGGGAGCTGTTTTTT.

This chain joins TRBV6-1 and TRBJ1-5, with D hard to call. Trimming cost V 0 bases and J 8 bases, with 14 bases left between them. Germline V gene data show CDR1 as MNHNS and CDR2 as SASEGT. This CDR3 comprises 15 residues. The CDR3: CASSEASRGREPQHF. The CDR3 nucleotides are TGTGCCAGCAGTGAAGCCTCGCGGGGAAGGGAGCCCCAGCATTTT.

This chain connects TRBV2 to TRBJ2-1, with TRBD1 identical over 9 bases. Germline V gives CDR1 SNHLY, CDR2 FYNNEI. The junction had 7 bases not matched to a gene; V was cut back by 7 bases and J by 9 bases. The CDR3 covers 13 residues. CDR3 loop: CASNQGQGIEQFF. CDR3 coding DNA: TGTGCCAGCAACCAAGGACAGGGGATTGAGCAGTTCTTC.

This clone was detected a few times. The rearrangement joins TRBV27 to TRBJ1-2; 7 positions agree with TRBD1. CDR3 length: 13 residues. The junction had 8 bases not matched to a gene; V was cut back by 6 bases and J by 7 bases. The germline gives CDR1 MNHEY, CDR2 SMNVEV (reference sequence). The CDR3 is CASRRQGGSGYTF. CDR3 bases: TGTGCCAGCAGGCGACAGGGCGGTAGTGGCTACACCTTC.

The chain recombines TRBV5-1 with TRBJ2-7; 10 positions agree with TRBD1. V dropped 2 bases and J dropped 5; count of bases not matched to a gene: 7. This CDR3 is 15 amino acids long. Germline CDR1 reads SGHRS; CDR2 reads YFSETQ. The CDR3 region is CASSLRQGAAHEQYF. CDR3 in DNA: TGCGCCAGCAGCTTACGACAGGGGGCAGCACACGAGCAGTACTTC.

The chain has TRBV11-2 and TRBJ2-2; perhaps TRBD2 as D (5 bases). V shed 7 bases and J shed 4 bases, with 28 bases lying between them. Germline-derived CDR1 and CDR2 are SGHAT and FQNNGV. This CDR3 has 19 residues. The CDR3 loop reads CASTLAARLARRGTGELFF. The CDR3 bases are TGTGCCAGCACCCTAGCCGCGCGCCTCGCTCGGCGCGGCACCGGGGAGCTGTTTTTT.

This sequence joins TRBV20-1 and TRBJ1-2; no clear D gene. Per the germline V gene, CDR1 is DFQATT and CDR2 is SNEGSKA (reference sequence). Trimming took off 2 bases at V and 5 bases at J, with 6 bases between the two ends. The CDR3 has 11 residues. This CDR3 is CSARSLYGYTF. CDR3 in DNA: TGCAGTGCTAGATCACTTTATGGCTACACCTTC.

The V gene is TRBV10-3, the J gene TRBJ1-1, with D unclear. Trimming shortened V by 6 bases and J by 4 bases, and 12 bases separated the two germline ends. Germline loops: CDR1 ENHRY, CDR2 SYGVKD. The CDR3 covers 13 residues. The CDR3 is CAIRSGGPTEAFF. Written as DNA, the CDR3 is TGTGCCATCAGATCCGGAGGGCCCACTGAAGCTTTCTTT.

This clone was found once. The gene calls are TRBV6-1 and TRBJ1-4; D perhaps matches TRBD1 (6 bases). V gave up 8 bases and J gave up 13 bases, with 17 bases separating them. This CDR3 region has 12 residues. Germline-derived CDR1 and CDR2 are MNHNS and SASEGT. Here the CDR3 reads CASGQGQNALFF. The CDR3 DNA is TGTGCCAGCGGCCAGGGGCAGAATGCACTGTTTTTT.

This clone occurred once. The V call is TRBV29-1, the J call TRBJ2-1; 12 nucleotides agree with TRBD2. The CDR3 contains 14 residues. V lost 2 bases, J lost 10 bases, and 6 bases stayed unmatched. The germline gives CDR1 SQVTM, CDR2 ANQGSEA. The chain's CDR3 is CSVETPTSGGEQFF. The CDR3 region has the DNA TGCAGCGTTGAAACGCCTACTAGCGGGGGGGAGCAGTTCTTC.

The genes are TRBV9 and TRBJ2-7; 9 positions agree with TRBD2. The CDR3 is 16 amino acids. The germline V gene has CDR1 SGDLS and CDR2 YYNGEE. V shed 2 bases and J 1 base; nucleotides not matched to a gene: 7. The CDR3 is CASSVGGGRASYEQYF. CDR3 DNA sequence: TGTGCCAGCAGCGTGGGAGGCGGGAGGGCATCCTACGAGCAGTACTTC.

V is TRBV5-4 and J is TRBJ2-3, with TRBD2 matching 8 bases. The CDR3 is 17 residues long. Germline V lookup: CDR1 SGHNT, CDR2 YYREEE (reference sequence). The J segment lost 3 bases and the V segment lost 1 base, leaving 10 bases of the junction unmatched. The CDR3 protein is CASSLNSVAGGTDTQYF. The DNA of the CDR3 is TGTGCCAGCAGCTTGAATTCGGTGGCGGGAGGAACAGATACGCAGTATTTT.